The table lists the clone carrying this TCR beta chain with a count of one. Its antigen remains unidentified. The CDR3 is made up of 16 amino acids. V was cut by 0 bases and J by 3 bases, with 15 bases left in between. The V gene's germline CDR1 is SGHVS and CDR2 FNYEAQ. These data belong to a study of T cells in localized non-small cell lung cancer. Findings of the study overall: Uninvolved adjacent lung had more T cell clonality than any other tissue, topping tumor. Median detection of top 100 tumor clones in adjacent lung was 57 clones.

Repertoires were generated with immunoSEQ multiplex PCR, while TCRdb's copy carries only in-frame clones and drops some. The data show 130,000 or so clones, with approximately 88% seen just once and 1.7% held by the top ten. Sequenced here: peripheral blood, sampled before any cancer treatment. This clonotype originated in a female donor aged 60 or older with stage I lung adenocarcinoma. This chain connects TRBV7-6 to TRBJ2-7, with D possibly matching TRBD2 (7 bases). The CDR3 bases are TGTGCCAGCAGCTTAGCTAGGGGAGGGGGGAACTACGAGCAGTACTTC. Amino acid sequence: CASSLARGGGNYEQYF.